A single sample gave rise to the 19 T cell receptor beta chains below, sequenced in a study of blood T cell repertoires in COVID-19. TCRdb keeps only in-frame clones here, not all; method: immunoSEQ multiplex PCR. The repertoire holds about 99,000 clones, with about 90% as singletons. The source material was peripheral blood. These receptors were collected from a man aged 50 or older with COVID-19, enrolled during active disease.

The chain links TRBV7-2 to TRBJ2-7; D is unclear. With 2 bases removed from V and 1 base from J, the gap between germline ends came to 12 bases. The CDR3 length is 15 residues. Germline CDR1 and CDR2: SGHTA and FQGNSA. The DNA for the CDR3 is TGTGCCAGCAGCTTAAGGTTTACAGATTCCTACGAGCAGTACTTC. Translation gives CASSLRFTDSYEQYF.

J is TRBJ2-7 and V is TRBV18; tentative D call: TRBD2 (6 bases). CDR1 KGHSH and CDR2 LQKENI come from the germline V gene. Trimming took 3 bases from V and 4 from J, leaving 13 bases between them. CDR3 length: 14 amino acids. The DNA for the CDR3 is TGTGCCAGCTCACCCGGCGGAGGGTCTTACGAGCAGTACTTC. This gives the protein CASSPGGGSYEQYF. Looking up the rest from reference TRBV18 and TRBJ2-7 gives the full variable domain: NAGVMQNPRHLVRRRGQEARLRCSPMKGHSHVYWYRQLPEEGLKFMVYLQKENIIDESGMPKERFSAEFPKEGPSILRIQQVVRGDSAAYFCASSPGGGSYEQYFGPGTRLTVT.

This chain uses TRBV5-8 with TRBJ2-7; D is perhaps TRBD1 (6 bases). The germline V gene encodes CDR1 SGHTS and CDR2 YDEGEE. Trimming took 0 bases from V and 5 from J, leaving 15 bases between them. CDR3 length: 15 amino acids. CDR3 loop: CASSLDVGALHEQYF. The CDR3, as DNA: TGTGCCAGCAGCTTGGATGTGGGGGCGCTCCACGAGCAGTACTTC.

J is TRBJ1-6 and V is TRBV19; tentatively, D is TRBD1 (6 bases). The V gene's germline CDR1 is LNHDA and CDR2 SQIVND (reference sequence). This CDR3 has 13 residues. The V gene lost 6 bases and the J gene lost 10 bases, with 13 bases spanning the gap. CDR3 sequence reads: CASRYRVGSPLHF. In nucleotides, the CDR3 is TGTGCCAGTAGATACAGGGTAGGCTCACCCCTCCACTTT.

This chain joins TRBV6-4 and TRBJ1-4; TRBD1 matches 8 bases. CDR1 is MRHNA and CDR2 is SNTAGT in the germline V gene. CDR3 length equals 18 residues. Trimming at V came to 5 bases and at J to 3 bases, leaving 14 bases not matched to a gene. The CDR3 sequence: CASSCRDRKKLANEKLFF. For the CDR3, the DNA is TGTGCCAGCAGTTGTCGGGACAGGAAAAAGCTAGCTAATGAAAAACTGTTTTTT.

This rearrangement joins TRBV6-5 to TRBJ1-5; D is unresolved. CDR3 length: 14 amino acids. Germline V gene sequence: CDR1 MNHEY, CDR2 SVGAGI. The germline V and J ends were trimmed by 6 bases and 0 bases, with 9 bases remaining between them. CDR3 sequence (DNA): TGTGCCAGCAGCCGGGGTGATAGCAATCAGCCCCAGCATTTT. It specifies CASSRGDSNQPQHF.

This chain connects TRBV7-2 to TRBJ2-7; D is undetermined. In germline, CDR1 is SGHTA, CDR2 FQGNSA. V was trimmed by 5 bases and J by 1 base, leaving 12 bases between them. The CDR3 spans 14 residues. CDR3 loop: CASSPTQASYEQYF. The CDR3 DNA follows: TGTGCCAGCAGCCCCACCCAAGCATCCTACGAGCAGTACTTC.

This chain uses TRBV30 with TRBJ1-5, with D perhaps matching TRBD1 (5 bases). V was cut by 0 bases and J by 5 bases, with 8 bases left in between. CDR3 size: 13 residues. Germline V CDR1 and CDR2: GTSNPN, SVGIG (reference sequence). The CDR3 DNA follows: TGTGCCTGGAGTGTATCGGGGGATCAGCCCCAGCATTTT. Its translation is CAWSVSGDQPQHF.

The V and J genes are TRBV19 and TRBJ2-3; a possible D gene is TRBD2 (5 bases). The V end was cut by 4 bases, the J end by 0 bases, with 14 bases between. Looked up from germline, CDR1 is LNHDA and CDR2 is SQIVND (reference sequence). The CDR3 is 16 residues long. This chain's CDR3 is CASSKGRTFSTDTQYF. The CDR3 coding sequence is TGTGCCAGTAGTAAGGGCAGGACTTTTAGCACAGATACGCAGTATTTT.

This chain links TRBV7-9 with TRBJ1-4; D not resolved. Germline assignment: CDR1 SEHNR and CDR2 FQNEAQ (reference sequence). The CDR3 is 14 amino acids. With 5 bases removed from V and 8 bases from J, the gap between germline ends came to 15 bases. The CDR3 DNA reads as TGTGCCAGCAGCGACTTTAATCGCCCCGAAAAACTGTTTTTT. Protein product: CASSDFNRPEKLFF.

J is TRBJ1-5 and V is TRBV30; D is perhaps TRBD1 (6 bases). The CDR3 has 14 amino acids. Trimming took off 3 bases at V and 4 bases at J, with 13 bases between the two ends. In germline, CDR1 is GTSNPN, CDR2 SVGIG (reference sequence). CDR3 protein: CAWSGGLLNQPQHF. CDR3 bases: TGTGCCTGGAGCGGGGGGCTTCTAAATCAGCCCCAGCATTTT.

The chain's CDR3 is CASSLPGSGGRNEQFF. The DNA of the CDR3 is TGTGCCAGCAGCTTGCCAGGTAGCGGGGGGCGCAATGAGCAGTTCTTC. V usage is TRBV5-6 and J usage is TRBJ2-1; 10 bases are a match to TRBD2. Germline loops: CDR1 SGHDT, CDR2 YYEEEE. CDR3 size: 16 residues. V lost 1 base to trimming and J lost 6 bases; unmatched junction nucleotides: 7. Combining the CDR3 with reference TRBV5-6 and TRBJ2-1 gives the whole variable domain DAGVTQSPTHLIKTRGQQVTLRCSPKSGHDTVSWYQQALGQGPQFIFQYYEEEERQRGNFPDRFSGHQFPNYSSELNVNALLLGDSALYLCASSLPGSGGRNEQFFGPGTRLTVL.

The chain carries TRBV6-6 and TRBJ1-6, with D unclear. Germline V CDR1 and CDR2: MNHNY, SVGAGI (reference sequence). The V end was cut by 6 bases, the J end by 9 bases, with 18 bases between. CDR3 length: 15 amino acids. This CDR3 reads CASRESREGISPLHF. Here the CDR3 DNA reads TGTGCCAGCAGGGAGAGCCGGGAAGGAATTTCACCCCTCCACTTT.

This chain connects TRBV2 to TRBJ2-5, with D possibly being TRBD2 (6 bases). The germline V and J ends were trimmed by 0 bases and 4 bases, with 15 bases remaining between them. CDR1 is SNHLY, CDR2 FYNNEI, per germline. This CDR3 is built from 16 residues. The CDR3 region is CASSEATGGARETQYF. The CDR3 DNA follows: TGTGCCAGCAGTGAAGCGACCGGAGGGGCACGAGAGACCCAGTACTTC. Drawing the rest from reference TRBV2 and TRBJ2-5, the complete variable domain is EPEVTQTPSHQVTQMGQEVILRCVPISNHLYFYWYRQILGQKVEFLVSFYNNEISEKSEIFDDQFSVERPDGSNFTLKIRSTKLEDSAMYFCASSEATGGARETQYFGPGTRLLVL.

Note on this clone: The junction does not match germline at one end; this may be a read error. The chain recombines TRBV7-7 with TRBJ2-2; 8 bases align to TRBD2. Germline V lookup: CDR1 SSHAT, CDR2 FNYEAQ (reference sequence). The CDR3 covers 17 residues. The chain's CDR3 is CASSRRQAGEGTGELFF. CDR3 nucleotide sequence: TGTGCTAGCAGCCGCAGACAAGCGGGGGAGGGCACCGGGGAGCTGTTTTTT.

The chain joins TRBV7-2 to TRBJ1-2; TRBD1 agrees at 12 bases. The CDR3 contains 17 residues. CDR1 is SGHTA, CDR2 FQGNSA, per germline. V was pared by 4 bases and J by 5 bases, with 11 bases of the junction left unmatched. The chain's CDR3 is CASSSYSGTGGRYGYTF. The CDR3 DNA sequence: TGTGCCAGCAGCTCCTACTCCGGGACAGGGGGCAGGTATGGCTACACCTTC.

The V gene is TRBV10-3, the J gene TRBJ2-1, with 12 bases aligning to TRBD2. The CDR3 consists of 16 residues. V lost 5 bases to trimming and J lost 4 bases; unmatched junction nucleotides: 6. Germline V gene sequence: CDR1 ENHRY, CDR2 SYGVKD. The CDR3 is CAISRRTSGAYNEQFF. CDR3 nucleotides: TGTGCCATCAGTCGACGGACTAGCGGGGCTTACAATGAGCAGTTCTTC.

This clone turned up a few times. The gene calls are TRBV10-1 and TRBJ1-5, with 8 positions matching TRBD1. Trimming at V came to 8 bases and at J to 0 bases, leaving 6 bases not matched to a gene. The CDR3 is 15 residues long. The germline CDR1 and CDR2 sequences are WNHNN and SYGVQD (reference sequence). The CDR3 here is CASSPDRASNQPQHF. CDR3 sequence (DNA): TGCGCCAGCTCCCCGGACAGGGCTAGCAATCAGCCCCAGCATTTT.

The chain has TRBV21-1 and TRBJ2-7; the table names TRBD1, a call not compared with the DNA. TRBV21-1 represents a pseudogene. This CDR3 comprises 18 residues. The DNA for the CDR3 is TGTGCCAGCAGTACCTCCGGGACAGGGGGTGTGGGGCCCTACGAGCAGTACTTC. Its translation: CASSTSGTGGVGPYEQYF.